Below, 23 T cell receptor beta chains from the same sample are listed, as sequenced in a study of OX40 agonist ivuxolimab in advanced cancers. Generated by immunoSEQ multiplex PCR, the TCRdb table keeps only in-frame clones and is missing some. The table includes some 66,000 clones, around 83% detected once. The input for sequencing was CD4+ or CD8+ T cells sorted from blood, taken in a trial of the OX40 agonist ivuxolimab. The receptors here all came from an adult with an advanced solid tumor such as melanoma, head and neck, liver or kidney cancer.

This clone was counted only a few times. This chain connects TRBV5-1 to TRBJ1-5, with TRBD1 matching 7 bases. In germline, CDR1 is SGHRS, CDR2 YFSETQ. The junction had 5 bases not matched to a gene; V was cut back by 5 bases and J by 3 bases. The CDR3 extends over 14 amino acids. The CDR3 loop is CASSPQGHNQPQHF. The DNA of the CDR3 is TGCGCCAGCAGTCCACAGGGGCACAATCAGCCCCAGCATTTT. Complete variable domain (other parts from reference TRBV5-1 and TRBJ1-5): KAGVTQTPRYLIKTRGQQVTLSCSPISGHRSVSWYQQTPGQGLQFLFEYFSETQRNKGNFPGRFSGRQFSNSRSEMNVSTLELGDSALYLCASSPQGHNQPQHFGDGTRLSIL.

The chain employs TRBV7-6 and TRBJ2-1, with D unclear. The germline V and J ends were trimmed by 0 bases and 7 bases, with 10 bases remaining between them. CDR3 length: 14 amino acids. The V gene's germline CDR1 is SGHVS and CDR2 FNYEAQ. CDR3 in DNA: TGTGCCAGCAGCTTAGCGGCTAGAAGTAATGAGCAGTTCTTC. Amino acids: CASSLAARSNEQFF.

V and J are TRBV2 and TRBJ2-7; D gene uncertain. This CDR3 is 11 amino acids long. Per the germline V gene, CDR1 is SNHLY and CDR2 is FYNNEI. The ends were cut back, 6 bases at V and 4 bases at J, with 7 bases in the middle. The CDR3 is CASRLSYEQYF. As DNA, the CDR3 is TGTGCCAGCAGACTCTCTTACGAGCAGTACTTC.

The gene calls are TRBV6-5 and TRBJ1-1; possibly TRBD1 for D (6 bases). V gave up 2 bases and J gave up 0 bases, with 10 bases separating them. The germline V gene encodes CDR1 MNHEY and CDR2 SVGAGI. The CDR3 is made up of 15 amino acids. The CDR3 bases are TGTGCCAGCAGTTACGGCAGGGGTTTGAACACTGAAGCTTTCTTT. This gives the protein CASSYGRGLNTEAFF.

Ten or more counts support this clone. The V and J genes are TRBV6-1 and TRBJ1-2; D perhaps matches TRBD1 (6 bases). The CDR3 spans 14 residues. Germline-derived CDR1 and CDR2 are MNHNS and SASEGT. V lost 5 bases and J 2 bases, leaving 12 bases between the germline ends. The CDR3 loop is CASSPDRTNYGYTF. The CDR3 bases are TGTGCCAGCAGTCCGGACAGAACCAACTATGGCTACACCTTC.

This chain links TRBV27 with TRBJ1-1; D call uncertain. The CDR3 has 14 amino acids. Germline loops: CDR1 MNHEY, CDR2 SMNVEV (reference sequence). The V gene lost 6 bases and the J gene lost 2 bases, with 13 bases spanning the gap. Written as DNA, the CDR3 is TGTGCCAGCAGCTTAACGAAGCTAAACACTGAAGCTTTCTTT. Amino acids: CASSLTKLNTEAFF.

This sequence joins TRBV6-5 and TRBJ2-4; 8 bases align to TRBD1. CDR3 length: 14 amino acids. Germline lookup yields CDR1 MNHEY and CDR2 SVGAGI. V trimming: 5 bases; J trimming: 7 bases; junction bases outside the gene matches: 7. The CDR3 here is CASSPRTGLNIQYF. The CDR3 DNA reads TGTGCCAGCAGTCCCCGGACAGGGTTGAACATTCAGTACTTC.

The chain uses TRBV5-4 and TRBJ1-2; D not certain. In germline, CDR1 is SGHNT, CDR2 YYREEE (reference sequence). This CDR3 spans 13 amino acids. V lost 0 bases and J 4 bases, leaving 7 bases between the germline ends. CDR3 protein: CASSLAPTYGYTF. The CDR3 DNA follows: TGTGCCAGCAGCTTGGCACCTACCTATGGCTACACCTTC.

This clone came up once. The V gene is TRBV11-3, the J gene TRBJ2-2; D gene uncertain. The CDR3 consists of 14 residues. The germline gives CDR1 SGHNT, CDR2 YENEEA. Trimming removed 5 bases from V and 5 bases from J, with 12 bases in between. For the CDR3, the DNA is TGTGCCAGCAGCACCTCAGGCTGGACCGGGGAGCTGTTTTTT. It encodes CASSTSGWTGELFF. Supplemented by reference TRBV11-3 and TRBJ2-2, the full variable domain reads EAGVVQSPRYKIIEKKQPVAFWCNPISGHNTLYWYLQNLGQGPELLIRYENEEAVDDSQLPKDRFSAERLKGVDSTLKIQPAELGDSAVYLCASSTSGWTGELFFGEGSRLTVL.

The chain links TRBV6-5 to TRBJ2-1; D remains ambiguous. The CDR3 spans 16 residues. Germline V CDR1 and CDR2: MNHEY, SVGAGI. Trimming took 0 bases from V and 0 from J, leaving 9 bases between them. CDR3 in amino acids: CASSYSSRSSYNEQFF. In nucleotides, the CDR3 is TGTGCCAGCAGTTACTCTTCGCGGAGCTCCTACAATGAGCAGTTCTTC.

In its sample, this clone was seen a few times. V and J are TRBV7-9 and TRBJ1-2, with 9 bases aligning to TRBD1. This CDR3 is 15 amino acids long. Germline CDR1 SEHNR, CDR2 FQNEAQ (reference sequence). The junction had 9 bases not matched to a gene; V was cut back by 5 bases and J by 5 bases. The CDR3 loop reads CASSPDRGVTYGYTF. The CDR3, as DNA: TGTGCCAGCAGCCCAGACAGGGGGGTTACTTATGGCTACACCTTC.

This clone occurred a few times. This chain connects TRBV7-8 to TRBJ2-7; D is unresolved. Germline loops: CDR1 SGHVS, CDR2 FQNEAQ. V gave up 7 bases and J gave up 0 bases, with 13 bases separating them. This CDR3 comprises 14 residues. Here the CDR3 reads CASTLSVGSYEQYF. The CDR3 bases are TGTGCCAGCACCCTCTCGGTGGGCTCCTACGAGCAGTACTTC.

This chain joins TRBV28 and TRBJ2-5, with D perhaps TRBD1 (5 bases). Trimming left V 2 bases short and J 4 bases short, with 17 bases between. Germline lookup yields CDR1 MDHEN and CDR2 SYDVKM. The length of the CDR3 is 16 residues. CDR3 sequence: CASSLNQGGLGETQYF. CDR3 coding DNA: TGTGCCAGCAGTTTAAATCAGGGTGGTCTAGGAGAGACCCAGTACTTC.

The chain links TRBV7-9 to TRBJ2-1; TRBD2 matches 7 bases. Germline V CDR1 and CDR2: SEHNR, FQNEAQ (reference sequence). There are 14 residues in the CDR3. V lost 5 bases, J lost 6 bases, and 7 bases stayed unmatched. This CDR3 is CASSVSGTTNEQFF. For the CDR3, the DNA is TGTGCCAGCAGCGTATCCGGGACTACCAATGAGCAGTTCTTC. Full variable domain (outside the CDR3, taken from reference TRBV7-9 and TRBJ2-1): DTGVSQNPRHKITKRGQNVTFRCDPISEHNRLYWYRQTLGQGPEFLTYFQNEAQLEKSRLLSDRFSAERPKGSFSTLEIQRTEQGDSAMYLCASSVSGTTNEQFFGPGTRLTVL.

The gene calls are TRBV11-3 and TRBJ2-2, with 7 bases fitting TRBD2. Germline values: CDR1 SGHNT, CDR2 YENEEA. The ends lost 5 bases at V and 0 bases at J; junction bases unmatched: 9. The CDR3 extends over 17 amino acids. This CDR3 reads CASSHLRESANTGELFF. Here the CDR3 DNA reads TGTGCCAGCAGCCATCTGCGGGAGTCGGCGAACACCGGGGAGCTGTTTTTT.

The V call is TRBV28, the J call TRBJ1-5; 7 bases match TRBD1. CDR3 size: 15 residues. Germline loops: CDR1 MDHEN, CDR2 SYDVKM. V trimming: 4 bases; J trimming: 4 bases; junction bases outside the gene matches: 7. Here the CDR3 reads CASSSDRPRNQPQHF. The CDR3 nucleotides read TGTGCCAGCAGTTCGGACAGGCCCCGGAATCAGCCCCAGCATTTT.

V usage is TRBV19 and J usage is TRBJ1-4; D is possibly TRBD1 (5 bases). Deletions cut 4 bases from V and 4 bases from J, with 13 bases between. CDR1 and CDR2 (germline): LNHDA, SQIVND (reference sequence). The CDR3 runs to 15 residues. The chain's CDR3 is CASSTLRGLNEKLFF. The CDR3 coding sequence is TGTGCCAGTAGTACCCTGCGGGGACTTAATGAAAAACTGTTTTTT.

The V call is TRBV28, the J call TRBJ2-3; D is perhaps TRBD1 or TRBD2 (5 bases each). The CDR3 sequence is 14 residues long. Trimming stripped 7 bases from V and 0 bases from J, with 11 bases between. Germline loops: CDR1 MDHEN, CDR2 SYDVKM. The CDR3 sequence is CASIGAPSTDTQYF. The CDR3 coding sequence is TGTGCCAGCATCGGGGCCCCAAGCACAGATACGCAGTATTTT.

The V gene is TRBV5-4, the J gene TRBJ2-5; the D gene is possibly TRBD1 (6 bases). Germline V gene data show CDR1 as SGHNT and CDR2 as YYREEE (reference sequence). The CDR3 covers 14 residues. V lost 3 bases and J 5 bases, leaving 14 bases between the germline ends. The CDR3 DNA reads TGTGCCAGCAGCTATCAGGGGATCGGGGAGACCCAGTACTTC. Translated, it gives CASSYQGIGETQYF.

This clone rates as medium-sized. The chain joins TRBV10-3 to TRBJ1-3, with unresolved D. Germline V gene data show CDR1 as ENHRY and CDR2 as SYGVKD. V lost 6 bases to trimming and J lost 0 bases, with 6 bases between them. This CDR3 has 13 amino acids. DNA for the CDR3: TGTGCCATCAGGCAGCCCTCTGGAAACACCATATATTTT. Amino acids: CAIRQPSGNTIYF.

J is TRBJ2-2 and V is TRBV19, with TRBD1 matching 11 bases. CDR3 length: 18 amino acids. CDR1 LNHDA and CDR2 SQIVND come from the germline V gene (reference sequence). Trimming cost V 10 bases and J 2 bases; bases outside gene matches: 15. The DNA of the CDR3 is TGTGCCACCTTGAGGGGGGGACAGGGGGAGGTAAACACCGGGGAGCTGTTTTTT. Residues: CATLRGGQGEVNTGELFF. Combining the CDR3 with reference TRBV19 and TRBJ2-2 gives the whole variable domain DGGITQSPKYLFRKEGQNVTLSCEQNLNHDAMYWYRQDPGQGLRLIYYSQIVNDFQKGDIAEGYSVSREKKESFPLTVTSAQKNPTAFYLCATLRGGQGEVNTGELFFGEGSRLTVL.

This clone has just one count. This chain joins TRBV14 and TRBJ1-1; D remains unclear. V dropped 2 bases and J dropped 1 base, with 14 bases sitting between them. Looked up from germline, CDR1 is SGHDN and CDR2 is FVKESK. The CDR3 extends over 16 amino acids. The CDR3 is CASSQRFLSRNTEAFF. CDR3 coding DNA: TGTGCCAGCAGCCAACGGTTTCTGAGCAGGAACACTGAAGCTTTCTTT.

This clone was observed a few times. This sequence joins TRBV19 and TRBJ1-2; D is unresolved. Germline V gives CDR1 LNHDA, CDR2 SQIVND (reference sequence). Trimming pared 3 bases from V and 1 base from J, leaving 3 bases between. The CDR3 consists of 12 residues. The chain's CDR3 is CASSIFNYGYTF. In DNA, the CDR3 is TGTGCCAGTAGTATTTTTAACTATGGCTACACCTTC. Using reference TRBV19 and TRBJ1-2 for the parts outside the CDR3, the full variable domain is DGGITQSPKYLFRKEGQNVTLSCEQNLNHDAMYWYRQDPGQGLRLIYYSQIVNDFQKGDIAEGYSVSREKKESFPLTVTSAQKNPTAFYLCASSIFNYGYTFGSGTRLTVV.